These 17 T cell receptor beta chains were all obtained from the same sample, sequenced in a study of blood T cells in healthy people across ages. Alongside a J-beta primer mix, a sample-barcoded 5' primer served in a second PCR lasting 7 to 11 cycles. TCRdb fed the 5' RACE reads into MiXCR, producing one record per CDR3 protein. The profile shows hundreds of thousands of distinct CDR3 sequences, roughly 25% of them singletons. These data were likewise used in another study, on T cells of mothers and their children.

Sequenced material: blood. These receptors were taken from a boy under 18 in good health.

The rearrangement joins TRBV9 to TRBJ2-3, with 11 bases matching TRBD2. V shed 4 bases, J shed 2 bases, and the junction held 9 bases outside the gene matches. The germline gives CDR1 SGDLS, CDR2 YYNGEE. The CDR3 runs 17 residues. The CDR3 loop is CASSPDTGLADTDTQYF. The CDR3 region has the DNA TGTGCCAGCAGCCCCGATACGGGACTAGCGGACACAGATACGCAGTATTTT.

The CDR3 loop reads CSVALAGGPYNEQFF. For the CDR3, the DNA is TGCAGCGTCGCCTTAGCGGGGGGACCTTACAATGAGCAGTTCTTC. The chain joins TRBV29-1 to TRBJ2-1; 10 nucleotides align to TRBD2. The CDR3 covers 15 residues. The V gene end was trimmed by 6 bases and the J gene end by 4 bases; junction bases not matched to a gene: 9. Germline values: CDR1 SQVTM, CDR2 ANQGSEA.

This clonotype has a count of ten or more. CDR3 in amino acids: CASSQDREKTQYF. As DNA, the CDR3 is TGTGCCAGCAGCCAAGACAGGGAAAAGACCCAGTACTTC. The V gene is TRBV11-2, the J gene TRBJ2-5, with TRBD1 matching 7 bases. Germline V gene data show CDR1 as SGHAT and CDR2 as FQNNGV. The CDR3 is 13 residues long. With 5 bases clipped from V and 6 bases from J, the junction kept 6 bases outside the gene matches. Combining the CDR3 with reference TRBV11-2 and TRBJ2-5 gives the whole variable domain EAGVAQSPRYKIIEKRQSVAFWCNPISGHATLYWYQQILGQGPKLLIQFQNNGVVDDSQLPKDRFSAERLKGVDSTLKIQPAKLEDSAVYLCASSQDREKTQYFGPGTRLLVL.

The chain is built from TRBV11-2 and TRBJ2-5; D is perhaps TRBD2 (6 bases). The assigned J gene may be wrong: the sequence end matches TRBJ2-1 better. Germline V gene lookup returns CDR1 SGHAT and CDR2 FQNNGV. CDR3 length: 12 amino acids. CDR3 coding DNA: TGTGCCAGCAGCTTGGGACTCGATGAGCAGTTCTTC. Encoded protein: CASSLGLDEQFF.

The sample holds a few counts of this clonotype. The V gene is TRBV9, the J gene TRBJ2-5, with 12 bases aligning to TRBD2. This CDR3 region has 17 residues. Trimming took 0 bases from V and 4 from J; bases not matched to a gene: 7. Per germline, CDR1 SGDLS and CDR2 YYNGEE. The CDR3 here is CASSVGASGGAGETQYF. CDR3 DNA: TGTGCCAGCAGCGTAGGTGCTAGCGGGGGGGCTGGAGAGACCCAGTACTTC.

The chain's CDR3 is CATSGHTGGGLEPEKLFF. DNA of the CDR3: TGTGCCACCAGCGGACATACGGGGGGTGGCCTGGAACCTGAAAAACTGTTTTTT. The V gene is TRBV24-1, the J gene TRBJ1-4, with TRBD1 as a possible D gene (5 bases). The CDR3 runs 18 residues. Looked up from germline, CDR1 is KGHDR and CDR2 is SFDVKD. V lost 7 bases, J lost 7 bases, and 27 bases lay in between.

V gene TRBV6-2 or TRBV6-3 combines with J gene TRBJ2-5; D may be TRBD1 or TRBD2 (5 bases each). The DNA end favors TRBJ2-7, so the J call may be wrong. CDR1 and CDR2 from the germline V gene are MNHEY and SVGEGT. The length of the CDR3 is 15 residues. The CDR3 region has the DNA TGTGCCAGCAGTTACGGGGACGGAGCCACCTACGAGCAGTACTTC. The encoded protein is CASSYGDGATYEQYF.

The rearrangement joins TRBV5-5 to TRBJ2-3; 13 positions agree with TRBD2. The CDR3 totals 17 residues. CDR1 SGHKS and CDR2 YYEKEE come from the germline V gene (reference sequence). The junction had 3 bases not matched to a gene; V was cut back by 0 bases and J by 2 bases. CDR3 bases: TGTGCCAGCAGCTTGGGCGGACTAGCGGGAGTCACAGATACGCAGTATTTT. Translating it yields CASSLGGLAGVTDTQYF.

CDR3 DNA: TGCAGTGCGCGACACCCAGGGAATCAGCCCCAGCATTTT. It yields the protein CSARHPGNQPQHF. The chain recombines TRBV20-1 with TRBJ1-5; D may be TRBD1 (5 bases). The germline V gene encodes CDR1 DFQATT and CDR2 SNEGSKA (reference sequence). Between the trimmed V and J ends, which lost 6 bases and 4 bases, there was a span of 13 bases. CDR3 length equals 13 residues.

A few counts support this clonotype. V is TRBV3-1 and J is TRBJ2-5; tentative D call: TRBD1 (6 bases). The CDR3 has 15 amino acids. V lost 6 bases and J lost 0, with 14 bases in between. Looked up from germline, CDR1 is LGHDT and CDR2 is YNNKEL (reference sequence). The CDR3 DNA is TGTGCCAGCAGTCGACAGGCGATGTACCAAGAGACCCAGTACTTC. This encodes CASSRQAMYQETQYF.

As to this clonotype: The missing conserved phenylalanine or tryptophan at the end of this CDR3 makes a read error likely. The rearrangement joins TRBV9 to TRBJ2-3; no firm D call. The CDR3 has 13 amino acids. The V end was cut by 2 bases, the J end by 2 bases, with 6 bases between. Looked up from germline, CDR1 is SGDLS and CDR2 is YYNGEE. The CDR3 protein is CASSVILTDTQYL. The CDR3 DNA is TGTGCCAGCAGCGTGATACTCACAGATACGCAGTATTTA.

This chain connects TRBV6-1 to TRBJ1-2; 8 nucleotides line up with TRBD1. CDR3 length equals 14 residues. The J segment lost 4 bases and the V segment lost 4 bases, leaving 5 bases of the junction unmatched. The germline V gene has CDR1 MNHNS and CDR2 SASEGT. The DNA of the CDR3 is TGTGCCAGCAGTGGAACAGGGGGAATCTATGGCTACACCTTC. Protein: CASSGTGGIYGYTF.

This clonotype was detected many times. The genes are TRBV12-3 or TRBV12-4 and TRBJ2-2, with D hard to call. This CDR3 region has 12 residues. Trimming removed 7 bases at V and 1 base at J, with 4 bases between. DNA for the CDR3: TGTGCCAGCACGAGGAACACCGGGGAGCTGTTTTTT. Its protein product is CASTRNTGELFF.

CDR3 DNA sequence: TGTGCCAGCAGTTTAGGCGGCAAGTCAGTGTATGGCTACACCTTC. Residues: CASSLGGKSVYGYTF. The chain has TRBV12-3 or TRBV12-4 and TRBJ1-2; D is uncertain. V lost 1 base to trimming and J lost 5 bases, with 14 bases between them. This CDR3 has 15 residues.

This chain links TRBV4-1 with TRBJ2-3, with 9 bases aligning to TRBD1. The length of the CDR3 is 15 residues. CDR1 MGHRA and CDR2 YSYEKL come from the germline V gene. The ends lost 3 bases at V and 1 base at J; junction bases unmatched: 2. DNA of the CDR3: TGCGCCAGCAGCCACGGGACAGGGCGCACAGATACGCAGTATTTT. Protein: CASSHGTGRTDTQYF.

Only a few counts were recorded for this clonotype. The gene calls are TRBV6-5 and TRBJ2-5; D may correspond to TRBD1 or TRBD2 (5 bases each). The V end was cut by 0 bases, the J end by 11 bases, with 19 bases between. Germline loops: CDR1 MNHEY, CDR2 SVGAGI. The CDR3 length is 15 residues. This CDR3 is CASSYSAGDLLEQYF. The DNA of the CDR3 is TGTGCCAGCAGTTACTCGGCCGGGGACCTACTAGAGCAGTACTTC.

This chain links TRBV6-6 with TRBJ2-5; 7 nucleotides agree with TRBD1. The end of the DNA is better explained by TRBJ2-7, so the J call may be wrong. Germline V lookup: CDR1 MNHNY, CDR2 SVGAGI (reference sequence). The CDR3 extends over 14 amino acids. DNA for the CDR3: TGTGCCATTTCAACAGGGGCCTCCCCCTACGAGCAGTACTTC. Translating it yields CAISTGASPYEQYF.